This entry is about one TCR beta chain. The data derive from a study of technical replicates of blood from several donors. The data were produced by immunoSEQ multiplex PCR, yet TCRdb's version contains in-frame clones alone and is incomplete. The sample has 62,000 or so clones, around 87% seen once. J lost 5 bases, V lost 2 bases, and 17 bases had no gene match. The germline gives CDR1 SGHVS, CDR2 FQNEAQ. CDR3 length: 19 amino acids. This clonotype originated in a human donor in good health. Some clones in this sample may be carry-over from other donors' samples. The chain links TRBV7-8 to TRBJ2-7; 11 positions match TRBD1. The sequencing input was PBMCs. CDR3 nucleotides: TGTGCCAGCAGCTTATACCCAATCGGACAGGGGGCGCTGAGGGACGAGCAGTACTTC. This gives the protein CASSLYPIGQGALRDEQYF.